This note documents a single T cell receptor (beta chain) sequence. No antigen is known for it. This record belongs to a study of blood T cells in healthy people across ages. This CDR3 has 17 amino acids. Per germline, CDR1 SNHLY and CDR2 FYNNEI. Trimming removed 2 bases from V and 4 bases from J, with 18 bases in between. Study-wide results and caveats: Strong correlation existed between TCR beta diversity and naive T cell percentage.

Approximately 10 milliliters was the volume of peripheral blood drawn from each donor. Combining a sample-barcoded 5' primer with a J-beta primer mix, a second PCR ran for about 7 to 11 cycles. One entry per CDR3 protein, called by TCRdb with MiXCR from the 5' RACE reads. The repertoire holds roughly 550,000 distinct CDR3 sequences, with around 24% as singletons. This same sample was also taken into another study, of T cells of mothers and their children. From that report: According to the study, all extracted RNA entered cDNA synthesis at around 1.4 ug per 15 ul.

This clonotype was sampled from a boy between 10 and 17 years old in good health. Sequenced sample: blood. V and J are TRBV2 and TRBJ1-3, with a possible D match to TRBD1 (6 bases). The CDR3 sequence: CASSEQGIVLAGNTIYF. The CDR3, as DNA: TGTGCCAGCAGTGAACAGGGGATAGTACTTGCAGGAAACACCATATATTTT.